This T cell receptor beta chain was profiled in a study of beta chain features in type 1 diabetes listed by TCRdb under 2018. Background for the entire study: Mean age, gender distribution, total cell number and subset yield were not different between patients and healthy donors. Across all samples, 107,917,701 sorted cells were examined, and cell number per subset correlated strongly with RNA yield. The study compared the TCRB repertoires of sorted circulating CD4+ T cell subsets in recently diagnosed type 1 diabetes patients with those in matched healthy donors. Naive and central memory subsets were obtained from all 30 or so donors, but regulatory and stem cell-like memory subsets were isolated from only 8 patients and 8 healthy donors. What the authors observed across the whole study: Because the HLA sub-analyses included only small numbers of individuals, any influence of HLA type on TCRB rearrangement was left unresolved. Fewer insertions and more nucleotide deletions at VDJ recombination sites were observed in patients with type 1 diabetes, implying thymic rearrangement abnormalities. Type 1 diabetes patients showed a moderate but significant shortening of TCRB CDR3 length in all four CD4+ subsets. Shorter templates might be favored by PCR, yet because patient and control samples were amplified and corrected together, any such skew would affect both groups equally. Naive, central memory and regulatory TCRB repertoires appeared to be more similar among patients than among healthy donors. Because cDNA was sequenced instead of genomic DNA, highly expressing activated cells could be over-represented, though the groups showed no difference in activation or CD3 levels.

The entire isolated RNA was reverse transcribed using the High Capacity cDNA Reverse Transcription Kit, and thus expressed TCRB transcripts were sequenced. Deep immunoSEQ sequencing was performed on naive, central memory and regulatory T cell samples, with an average of roughly 3.6 million total reads per sample. Sorted cells were lysed in RLT buffer, and RNA was extracted using DNase-treated RNeasy Micro or Mini kits according to cell number. To prevent cross-contamination, every cell subset was processed on its own, while patient and healthy donor samples were processed together. The immunoSEQ multiplex PCR was used to amplify TCRB sequences from cDNA, yielding 87-bp fragments that span the CDR3 region. Amplicons were sequenced on the Illumina HiSeq platform. As for how the authors treated the data: Synthetic template baselines were used to correct PCR bias computationally, reads within Hamming distance 2 were collapsed, and singletons that could not be merged were discarded. Reads were aligned against IMGT so that V, D and J genes, CDR3 length and insertions or deletions at six rearrangement sites could be assigned. Clonotype counts were normalized to sorted cell number within each subset before computing true diversity and Gini coefficients with the tcR R package. The overlap coefficient, calculated on TCRB nucleotide sequences, was used to quantify repertoire sharing. As a proxy for the pre-selection repertoire, out-of-frame TCRB sequences from naive cells were analyzed. TCRdb obtained this table from immuneACCESS and retained in-frame rearrangements with V and J assigned. These tables miss some clones; where compared with another copy, unresolved V genes account for less than half of the shortfall, and the remainder is unexplained. Clonal size and the V and J genes are those of that table, whereas D and trimming came from the DNA. In this sample the table shows about 160,000 clones, 63% of which occur a single time. About 0.1% of the sample lies in the top ten.

Details on this clone: Its antigen specificity is not known. Base qualities are not at hand, and no much larger clone is one base apart.

From each donor, a single peripheral blood sample of around 0.12 L on average was drawn into heparinised tubes. A BD FACSAria II and a panel including CD45RO, CCR7, CD25, CD127, CD95 and CD27 were used to sort naive, central memory, regulatory and stem cell-like memory CD4+ T cells. A purity above 98% was achieved for all sorted populations. PBMCs were isolated right away by Lymphoprep density gradient centrifugation and were stained directly, without culture. Samples were stained and sorted in pairs, with one healthy donor and one patient per experiment, so that batch effects were minimized. From a lookup of the germline V gene (reference sequence), CDR1 and CDR2 are GTSNPN and SVGIG. V gives up 1 base and J gives up 4 bases, and the segment between their germline ends measures 13 bases. Counted from cysteine to phenylalanine, this CDR3 has 14 amino acids. Only CDR3 DNA is held: 42 bases, read in frame from base 1.

This receptor chain uses TRBV30 and TRBJ2-5; the D gene is perhaps TRBD2, from 5 matching bases. The specimen was naive CD4+ T cells from blood. The cell subset or site label, as the study defines it: true naive CD4+ T cells. This clonotype was sampled from a man aged 25-45 years with type 1 diabetes. The nucleotides are TGTGCCTGGAGTGCGGGGTCTGGCGGAGAGACCCAGTACTTC. This translates into CAWSAGSGGETQYF.